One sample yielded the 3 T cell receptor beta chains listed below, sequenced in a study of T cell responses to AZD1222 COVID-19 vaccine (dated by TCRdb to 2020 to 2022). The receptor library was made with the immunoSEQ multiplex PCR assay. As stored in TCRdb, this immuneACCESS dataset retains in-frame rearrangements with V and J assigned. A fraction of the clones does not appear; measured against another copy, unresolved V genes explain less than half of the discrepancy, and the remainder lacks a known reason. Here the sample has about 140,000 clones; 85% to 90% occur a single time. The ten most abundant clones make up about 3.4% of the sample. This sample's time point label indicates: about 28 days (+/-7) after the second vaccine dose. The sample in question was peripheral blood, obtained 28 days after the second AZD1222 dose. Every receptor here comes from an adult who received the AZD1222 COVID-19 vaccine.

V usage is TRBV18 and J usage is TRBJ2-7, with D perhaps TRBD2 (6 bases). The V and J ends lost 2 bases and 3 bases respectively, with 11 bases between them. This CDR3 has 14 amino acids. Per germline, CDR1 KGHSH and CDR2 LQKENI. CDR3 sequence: CASSPVGRYYEQYF. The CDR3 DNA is TGTGCCAGCTCACCAGTGGGGAGGTACTACGAGCAGTACTTC. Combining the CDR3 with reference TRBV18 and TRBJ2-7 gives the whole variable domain NAGVMQNPRHLVRRRGQEARLRCSPMKGHSHVYWYRQLPEEGLKFMVYLQKENIIDESGMPKERFSAEFPKEGPSILRIQQVVRGDSAAYFCASSPVGRYYEQYFGPGTRLTVT.

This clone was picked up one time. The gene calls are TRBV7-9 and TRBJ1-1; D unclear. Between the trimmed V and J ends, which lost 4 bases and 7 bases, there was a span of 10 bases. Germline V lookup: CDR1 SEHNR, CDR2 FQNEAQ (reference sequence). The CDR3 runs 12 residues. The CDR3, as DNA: TGTGCCAGCAGCTACCGGGCTATTGAAGCTTTCTTT. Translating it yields CASSYRAIEAFF.

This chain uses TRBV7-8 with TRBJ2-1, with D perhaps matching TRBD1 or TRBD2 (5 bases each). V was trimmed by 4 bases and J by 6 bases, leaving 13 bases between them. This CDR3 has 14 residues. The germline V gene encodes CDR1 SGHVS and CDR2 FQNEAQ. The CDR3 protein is CASSYSGTSNEQFF. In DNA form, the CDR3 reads TGTGCCAGCAGCTACTCCGGGACCAGCAATGAGCAGTTCTTC.